This T cell receptor (beta chain) emerged from a study of shared clonotypes between healthy human individuals. Sequenced by immunoSEQ multiplex PCR; TCRdb stores in-frame clones only, minus some. This table has around 2,000,000 clones, approximately 95% appearing once. Naive CD8 cells, CD45RO-negative and positively selected for CCR7, excluded terminally differentiated effector memory CD45RA+ cells. The germline CDR1 and CDR2 sequences are GTSNPN and SVGIG (reference sequence). The V and J ends lost 0 bases and 7 bases respectively, with 10 bases between them. The CDR3 is 14 amino acids. The J gene is TRBJ1-6, the V gene TRBV30; no definite D call. What was sequenced was naive CD8+ T cells sorted from blood. This clonotype was sampled from a young man in good health. CDR3 nucleotide sequence: TGTGCCTGGAGTGTACGAGGGTTAAATTCACCCCTCCACTTT. Translating gives CAWSVRGLNSPLHF.